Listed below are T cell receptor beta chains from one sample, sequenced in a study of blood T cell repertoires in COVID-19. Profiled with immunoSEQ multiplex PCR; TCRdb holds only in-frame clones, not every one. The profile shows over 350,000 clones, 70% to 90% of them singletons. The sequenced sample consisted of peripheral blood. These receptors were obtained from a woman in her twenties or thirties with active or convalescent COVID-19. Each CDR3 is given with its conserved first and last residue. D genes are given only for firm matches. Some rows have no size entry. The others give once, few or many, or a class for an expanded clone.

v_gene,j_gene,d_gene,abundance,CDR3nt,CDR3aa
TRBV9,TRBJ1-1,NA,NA,TGTGCCAGCAGCGCCACTACAGGGCTGCCTGAAGCTTTCTTT,CASSATTGLPEAFF
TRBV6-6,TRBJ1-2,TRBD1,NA,TGTGCCAGCAGTTCCGAGACAGGGGGAAATTATGGCTACACCTTC,CASSSETGGNYGYTF
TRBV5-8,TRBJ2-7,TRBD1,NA,TGTGCCAGCAGCTTTTTGGACAGGGGTTTTGTAGGCATATACGAGCAGTACTTC,CASSFLDRGFVGIYEQYF
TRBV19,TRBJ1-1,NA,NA,TGTGCCAGTAGTGTAGGGGCCCCGTCGAACACTGAAGCTTTCTTT,CASSVGAPSNTEAFF
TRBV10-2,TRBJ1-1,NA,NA,TGCGCCAGCAGTACCCCACCAGGGAACACTGAAGCTTTCTTT,CASSTPPGNTEAFF
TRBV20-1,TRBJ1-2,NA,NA,TGCAGTGCTTTCAGGGATTATGGCTACACCTTC,CSAFRDYGYTF
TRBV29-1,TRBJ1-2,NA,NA,TGCAGCGTTGGCCTACCGGCGGGGCTGGGCTACACCTTC,CSVGLPAGLGYTF
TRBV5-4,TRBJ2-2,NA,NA,TGTGCCAGCAGCGCGGAGGGGGGGCCGAACACCGGGGAGCTGTTTTTT,CASSAEGGPNTGELFF
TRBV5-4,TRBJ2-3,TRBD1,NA,TGTGCCAGCAGGTCGGGACAGGGCTTCGATACGCAGTATTTT,CASRSGQGFDTQYF
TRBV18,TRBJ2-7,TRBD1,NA,TGTGCCAGCTCACCTTACGGACAGGGGGTAACTGACGAGCAGTACTTC,CASSPYGQGVTDEQYF
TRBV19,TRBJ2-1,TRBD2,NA,TGTGCCAGACAATATAGCGGGGTCCCATCGAGGGATGAGCAGTTCTTC,CARQYSGVPSRDEQFF
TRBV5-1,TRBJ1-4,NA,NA,TGCGCCAGCAGCTTGATGAGGTCCGGGGGAGAAAAACTGTTTTTT,CASSLMRSGGEKLFF
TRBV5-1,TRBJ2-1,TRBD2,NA,TGCGCCAGCAGCTCTACCCGACTAGCGGGAGTTTGGAATGAGCAGTTCTTC,CASSSTRLAGVWNEQFF
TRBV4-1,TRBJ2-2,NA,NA,TGCGCCAGCAGAGGTGGAGGAACAGAAAACACCGGGGAGCTGTTTTTT,CASRGGGTENTGELFF
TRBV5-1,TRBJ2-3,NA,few,TGCGCCACCTCTAATCAGGGGCGAGGCACAGATACGCAGTATTTT,CATSNQGRGTDTQYF